This T cell receptor (beta chain) derives from a study of radiation and T cells in renal cell carcinoma. Findings of the study overall: Pretreatment tumor biopsies were lacking, so baseline clonotypes are unknown.

To note about this clone: The antigen remains unidentified.

The CDR3 runs to 15 residues. CDR1 MDHEN and CDR2 SYDVKM come from the germline V gene. Trimming stripped 3 bases from V and 7 bases from J, with 19 bases between. Specified time point: blood 2 weeks post-SBRT. Treatment indicated: 15 Gy SBRT to primary tumor, nephrectomy 4 weeks later. TCRdb's table, derived via immunoSEQ multiplex PCR, lists solely in-frame clones and lacks some. The data show 100,000 to 150,000 clones, 75% to 90% seen once. The sample consisted of blood, taken from a patient whose treatment included radiotherapy and nephrectomy. The origin of this receptor is a woman aged 60 to 75 with renal cell carcinoma. The rearrangement joins TRBV28 to TRBJ2-7; tentatively, D is TRBD2 (6 bases). CDR3 sequence reads: CASSFPGLWSGEQYF. The CDR3 DNA sequence: TGTGCCAGCAGTTTTCCCGGGCTTTGGAGCGGGGAGCAGTACTTC.